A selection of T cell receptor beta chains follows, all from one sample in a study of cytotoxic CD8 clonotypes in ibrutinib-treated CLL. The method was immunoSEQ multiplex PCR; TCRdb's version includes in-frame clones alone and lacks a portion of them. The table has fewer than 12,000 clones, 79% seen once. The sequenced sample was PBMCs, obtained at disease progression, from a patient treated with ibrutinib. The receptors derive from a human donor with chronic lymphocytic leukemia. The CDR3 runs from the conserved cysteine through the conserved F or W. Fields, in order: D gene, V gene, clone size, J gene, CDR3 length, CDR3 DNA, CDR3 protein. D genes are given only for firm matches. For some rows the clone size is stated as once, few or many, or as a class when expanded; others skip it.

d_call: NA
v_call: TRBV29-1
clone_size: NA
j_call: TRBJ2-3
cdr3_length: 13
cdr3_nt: TGCAGCGTTGACTGGAACCGAGGAGATACGCAGTATTTT
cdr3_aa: CSVDWNRGDTQYF

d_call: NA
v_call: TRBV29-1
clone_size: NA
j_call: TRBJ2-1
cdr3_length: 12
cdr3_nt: TGCAGCGTTGCCCTTTCTTACAATGAGCAGTTCTTC
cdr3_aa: CSVALSYNEQFF

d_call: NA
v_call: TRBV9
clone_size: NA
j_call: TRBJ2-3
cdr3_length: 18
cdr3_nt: TGTGCCAGCAGCGTTGCCTTGGCGGGCCCCTGGGGAAGAGATACGCAGTATTTT
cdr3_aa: CASSVALAGPWGRDTQYF

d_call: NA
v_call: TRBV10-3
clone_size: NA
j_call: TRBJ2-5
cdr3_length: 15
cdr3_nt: TGTGCCATCAGTGCCGGCAGTACTTCTCAAGAGACCCAGTACTTC
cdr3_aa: CAISAGSTSQETQYF

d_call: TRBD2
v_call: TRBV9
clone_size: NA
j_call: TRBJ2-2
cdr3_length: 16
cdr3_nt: TGTGCCAGCAGCCCCATTAGCGGGAGGGCCACCGGGGAGCTGTTTTTT
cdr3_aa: CASSPISGRATGELFF

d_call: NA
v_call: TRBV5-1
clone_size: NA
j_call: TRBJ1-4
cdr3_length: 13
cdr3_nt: TGCGCCAGCAGCAGGGGGGAAGGTGAAAAACTGTTTTTT
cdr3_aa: CASSRGEGEKLFF

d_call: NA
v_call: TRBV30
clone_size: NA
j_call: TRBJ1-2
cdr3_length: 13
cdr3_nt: TGTGCCTGGACTGAGGGGCCAAACTATGGCTACACCTTC
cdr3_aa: CAWTEGPNYGYTF

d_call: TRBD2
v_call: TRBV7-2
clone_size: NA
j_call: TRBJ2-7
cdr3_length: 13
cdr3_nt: TGTGCCAGCAGTCTCTCTAGCGGGGGACCGCAGTACTTC
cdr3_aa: CASSLSSGGPQYF

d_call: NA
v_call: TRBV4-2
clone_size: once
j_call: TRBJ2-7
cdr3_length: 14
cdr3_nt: TGTGCCAGCAGCCATGACGCGGGACCCTACGAGCAGTACTTC
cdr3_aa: CASSHDAGPYEQYF

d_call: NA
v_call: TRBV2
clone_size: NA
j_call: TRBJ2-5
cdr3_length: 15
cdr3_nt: TGTGCCAGCAGTTTCGAGGGGGGGCCACGAGAGACCCAGTACTTC
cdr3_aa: CASSFEGGPRETQYF

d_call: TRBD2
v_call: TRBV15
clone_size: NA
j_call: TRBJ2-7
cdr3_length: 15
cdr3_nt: TGTGCCACCAGCAGAAGTCGACTAGCGGGGTACGAGCAGTACTTC
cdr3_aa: CATSRSRLAGYEQYF

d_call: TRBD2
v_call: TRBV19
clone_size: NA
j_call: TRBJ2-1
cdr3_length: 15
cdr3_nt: TGTGCCAGCCTGGTATTAGCGGGCTCCTACAATGAGCAGTTCTTC
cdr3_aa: CASLVLAGSYNEQFF

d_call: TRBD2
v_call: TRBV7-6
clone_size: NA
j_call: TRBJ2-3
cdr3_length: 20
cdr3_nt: TGTGCCAGCAGCTTCCCCCAACGCGTAGCGGGGGGAACAAGCGCAGATACGCAGTATTTT
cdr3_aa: CASSFPQRVAGGTSADTQYF

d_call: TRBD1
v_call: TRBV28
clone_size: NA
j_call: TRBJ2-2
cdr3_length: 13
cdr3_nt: TGTGCCAGCAGAAAACAGGGGTCCGGGGAGCTGTTTTTT
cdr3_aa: CASRKQGSGELFF

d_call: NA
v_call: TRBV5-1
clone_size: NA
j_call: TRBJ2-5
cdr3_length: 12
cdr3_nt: TGCGCCAGCAGCCAGTCCCTAGAGACCCAGTACTTC
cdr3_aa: CASSQSLETQYF

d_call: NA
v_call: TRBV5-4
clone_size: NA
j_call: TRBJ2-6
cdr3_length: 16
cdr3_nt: TGTGCCAGCAGCTTACAGGTCGGCTCTGGGGTCAACGTCCTGACTTTC
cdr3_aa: CASSLQVGSGVNVLTF

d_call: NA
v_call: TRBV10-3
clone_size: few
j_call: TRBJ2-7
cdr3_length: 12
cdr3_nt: TGTGCCATCACCACCGGGGGATACGAGCAGTACTTC
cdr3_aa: CAITTGGYEQYF

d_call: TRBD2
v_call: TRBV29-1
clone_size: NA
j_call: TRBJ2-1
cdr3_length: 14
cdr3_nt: TGCAGCGTTGACCCCAGCGGGGTGTACAATGAGCAGTTCTTC
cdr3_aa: CSVDPSGVYNEQFF

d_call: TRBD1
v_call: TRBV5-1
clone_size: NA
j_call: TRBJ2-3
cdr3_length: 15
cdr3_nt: TGCGCCAGCAGCCCAGGGACAGGGAAAACAGATACGCAGTATTTT
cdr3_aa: CASSPGTGKTDTQYF

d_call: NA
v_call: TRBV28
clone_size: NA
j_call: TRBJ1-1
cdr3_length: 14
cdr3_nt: TGTGTCAGTTCAGGGGCCGGCATGAACACTGAAGCTTTCTTT
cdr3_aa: CVSSGAGMNTEAFF

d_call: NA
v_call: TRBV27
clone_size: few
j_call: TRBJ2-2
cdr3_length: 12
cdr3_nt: TGTGCCAGCAGTCTCTACACCGGGGAGCTGTTTTTT
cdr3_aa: CASSLYTGELFF

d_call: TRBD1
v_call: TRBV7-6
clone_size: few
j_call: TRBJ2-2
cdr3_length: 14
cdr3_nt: TGTGCCAGCAGCCGGACAGGGAACACCGGGGAGCTGTTTTTT
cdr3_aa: CASSRTGNTGELFF

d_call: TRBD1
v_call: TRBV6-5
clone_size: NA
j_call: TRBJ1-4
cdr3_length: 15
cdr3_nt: TGTGCCAGCAGTTACGGACAGGGGAGGGGTGAAAAACTGTTTTTT
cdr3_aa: CASSYGQGRGEKLFF

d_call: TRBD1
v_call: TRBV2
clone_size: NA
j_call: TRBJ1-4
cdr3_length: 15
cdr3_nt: TGTGCCAGCAGTTTCGGACAGGTGATGAATGAAAAACTGTTTTTT
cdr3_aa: CASSFGQVMNEKLFF